The clone carrying this T cell receptor beta chain was observed a few times. Its antigen is still unknown. Constant-segment primers were used for 5'RACE, and the resulting TCR alpha and TCR beta cDNA libraries carried sample barcodes and UMIs. TCRdb fed the 5' RACE reads into MiXCR, producing one record per CDR3 protein. The table shows approximately 580,000 distinct CDR3 sequences, with over 20% occurring only once. The CDR3 runs to 13 residues. Germline V gives CDR1 MNHNS, CDR2 SASEGT. Trimming took 1 base from V and 9 from J, leaving 11 bases between them. This specimen comes from a study of T-cell memory formation after mild COVID-19. General study findings and limits: The SARS-CoV-2 specificity of second-wave clones reaching peak at day 37 remained unverified. Pre-infection memory carried some responding clones, suggesting that cross-reactive memory joined.

The sample comprised PBMCs or a T cell subset sorted from them (not recorded which). The sequence was collected from an adult woman who had mild COVID-19 (a few samples of this study predate the infection). Cell type and time point are not known. This chain uses TRBV6-1 with TRBJ2-3; perhaps TRBD2 as D (6 bases). The chain's CDR3 is CASSEEGGVTQYF. The CDR3 DNA reads as TGTGCCAGCAGTGAAGAGGGCGGGGTAACGCAGTATTTT.